The following is a T cell receptor beta chain sequence with its context. This entry belongs to a study of blood T cell repertoires in COVID-19. For the study at large: Acute and convalescent COVID-19 samples came from the United States, Italy and Spain.

Authors' processing steps: Estimation of nucleated cell counts relied on the amplification of reference gene primers. Measured with immunoSEQ multiplex PCR; TCRdb has only the in-frame clones, and not every one. The V and J calls and clone size are taken from that table; D and trimming were inferred from the DNA. The sample lists tens of thousands of clones; over 65% were seen once. The CDR3 has 16 amino acids. V gave up 6 bases and J gave up 3 bases, with 17 bases separating them. This TCR came from a human donor in a cohort sampled during active COVID-19. V and J are TRBV23-1 and TRBJ2-2; possible D gene TRBD2, 6 bases. TRBV23-1 is an ORF, with its function uncertain. What was sequenced was peripheral blood. The CDR3 reads CASRADWGEDTGELFF. The DNA for the CDR3 is TGCGCCAGCAGGGCAGATTGGGGGGAGGACACCGGGGAGCTGTTTTTT.